These 11 T cell receptor beta chains share one sample of origin, sequenced in a study of response to subunit inactivated influenza vaccine. TCRdb re-analysed the RT-PCR reads in MiXCR, keeping a single row per CDR3 protein. Of approximately 500,000 distinct CDR3 sequences listed, 10% to 15% are singletons. Sample: PBMCs from blood, taken roughly 45 days after vaccination. The source of these receptors is a man in his fifties or sixties who received an inactivated influenza vaccine.

This sequence joins TRBV4-2 and TRBJ1-1; 9 bases align to TRBD1. This CDR3 has 16 amino acids. V lost 2 bases, J lost 5 bases, and 9 bases stayed unmatched. CDR1 and CDR2 (germline): LGHNA, YNFKEQ. Here the CDR3 DNA reads TGTGCCAGCAGCCAACCCTCGGGGACAGGGTGGACTGAAGCTTTCTTT. Encoded protein: CASSQPSGTGWTEAFF.

This clonotype was observed a few times. This sequence joins TRBV20-1 and TRBJ1-4; possibly TRBD1 for D (5 bases). Germline CDR1 is DFQATT and CDR2 is SNEGSKA (reference sequence). This CDR3 spans 13 amino acids. V dropped 6 bases and J dropped 7 bases, with 15 bases sitting between them. The CDR3 sequence: CSAQSGTPEKLFF. CDR3 coding DNA: TGCAGTGCCCAGTCCGGGACTCCTGAAAAACTGTTTTTT.

There are a few counts of this clonotype. Compared with germline, one end of the junction differs, possibly owing to a read error. This chain links TRBV7-9 with TRBJ2-1; 9 bases match TRBD1. From germline, CDR1 is SEHNR and CDR2 FQNEAQ (reference sequence). The CDR3 loop spans 12 amino acids. CDR3 protein: CASSLVGTGKVF. The CDR3 nucleotides are TGTGCCAGCAGCTTAGTGGGGACAGGGAAGGTCTTC.

This clonotype was seen more than once but under ten times. The rearrangement joins TRBV6-1 to TRBJ2-1; no clear D. Germline V gene sequence: CDR1 MNHNS, CDR2 SASEGT. Trimming pared 4 bases from V and 5 bases from J, leaving 12 bases between. This CDR3 has 14 amino acids. The CDR3 spells CASSGWSTNNEQFF. The CDR3 bases are TGTGCCAGCAGTGGGTGGTCTACAAACAATGAGCAGTTCTTC.

Only a few counts were recorded for this clonotype. The chain uses TRBV12-3 or TRBV12-4 and TRBJ2-7; 11 bases are a match to TRBD1. J gave up 3 bases and V 5 bases, and 12 bases lay outside the gene matches. The CDR3 is 17 residues long. The CDR3 reads CASSEMGYGTGGYEQYF. In nucleotides, the CDR3 is TGTGCCAGCAGTGAGATGGGCTACGGGACAGGGGGCTACGAGCAGTACTTC.

In its sample, this clonotype was seen a few times. The chain has TRBV5-1 and TRBJ2-5; 7 nucleotides line up with TRBD1. Germline trimming cut 1 base from V and 2 bases from J; bases unmatched to any gene: 5. CDR1 and CDR2 (germline): SGHRS, YFSETQ. This CDR3 has 15 residues. CDR3 loop: CASSLLVRGQETQYF. CDR3 DNA sequence: TGCGCCAGCAGCTTGTTGGTCAGGGGGCAAGAGACCCAGTACTTC.

This chain links TRBV3-1 with TRBJ2-3; a possible D gene is TRBD1 (5 bases). CDR1 and CDR2 (germline): LGHDT, YNNKEL (reference sequence). Trimming removed 4 bases from V and 2 bases from J, with 13 bases in between. The CDR3 loop spans 15 amino acids. Here the CDR3 reads CASSPSGRDTDTQYF. CDR3 DNA sequence: TGTGCCAGCAGCCCCTCCGGCAGGGACACAGATACGCAGTATTTT.

This clonotype has only a few counts. V is TRBV12-3 or TRBV12-4 and J is TRBJ2-7; D assignment may be TRBD1 or TRBD2 (7 bases each). V lost 6 bases to trimming and J lost 5 bases, with 17 bases between them. The CDR3 has 14 amino acids. The CDR3 nucleotides are TGTGCCAGCAGACTCAGGGGGGGCAGGGACGAGCAGTACTTC. It specifies CASRLRGGRDEQYF.

This clonotype showed up just a few times. The genes are TRBV6-1 and TRBJ2-7; TRBD1 matches 8 bases. V lost 7 bases and J lost 2; bases outside the gene matches: 16. Germline lookup yields CDR1 MNHNS and CDR2 SASEGT. The CDR3 extends over 17 amino acids. CDR3 nucleotides: TGTGCCAGCACTCAATCATGGGCAGGGGGCTCGGCCTACGAGCAGTACTTC. Amino acid sequence: CASTQSWAGGSAYEQYF.

This rearrangement joins TRBV6-2 or TRBV6-3 to TRBJ2-3, with D tentatively TRBD1 (5 bases). The germline gives CDR1 MNHEY, CDR2 SVGEGT. Trimming took off 4 bases at V and 3 bases at J, with 11 bases between the two ends. The CDR3 runs 14 residues. CDR3 residues: CASSFIQGTDTQYF. In nucleotides, the CDR3 is TGTGCCAGCAGTTTTATCCAGGGTACAGATACGCAGTATTTT.

This rearrangement joins TRBV7-9 to TRBJ1-4; 7 bases fit TRBD1. The CDR3 is 14 residues long. V lost 3 bases and J lost 7; bases outside the gene matches: 5. Germline CDR1 reads SEHNR; CDR2 reads FQNEAQ (reference sequence). CDR3 protein: CASSLGTAIEKLFF. The CDR3 bases are TGTGCCAGCAGCTTGGGGACAGCTATTGAAAAACTGTTTTTT.